A selection of T cell receptor beta chains follows, all from one sample in a study of shared clonotypes between healthy human individuals. Clones were sequenced by immunoSEQ multiplex PCR, and TCRdb holds only the in-frame ones, with some missing. The table lists some 2,500,000 clones, just under 95% of them singletons. Sequenced: naive CD4+ T cells from PBMCs. Receptors originate from a man younger than 35 in good health. Some clones in this sample may be carry-over from other donors' samples. Both conserved end residues are part of each CDR3. Each record gives: J gene, V gene, D gene, clone size, CDR3 protein, CDR3 DNA. D genes are given only for firm matches. Size tells how often a clone was seen (once, few, many) or the class of an expanded clone, and some rows leave it out.

>TRBJ2-4|TRBV19|TRBD2|once
CASSKAGLGKNIQYF
TGTGCCAGTAGTAAAGCGGGACTCGGCAAAAACATTCAGTACTTC
>TRBJ1-4|TRBV29-1|.|.
CSGRGWGSEKLFF
TGCAGCGGGCGGGGGTGGGGGAGTGAAAAACTGTTTTTT
>TRBJ2-5|TRBV7-3|TRBD2|once
CASSLKPPGLAGEKETQYF
TGTGCCAGCAGCTTAAAGCCCCCCGGACTAGCGGGAGAGAAGGAGACCCAGTACTTC
>TRBJ2-1|TRBV19|.|.
CASNIVGSGREQFF
TGTGCCAGTAACATAGTGGGCAGCGGGCGGGAGCAGTTCTTC
>TRBJ2-7|TRBV2|.|.
CASSEAEEVLRDF
TGTGCCAGCAGTGAAGCCGAGGAGGTGCTTAGGGACTTC
>TRBJ2-7|TRBV6-1|.|.
CASRKEVGPYEQYF
TGTGCCAGCAGGAAAGAGGTCGGGCCCTACGAGCAGTACTTC
>TRBJ2-3|TRBV7-2|.|.
CASSLSTRVPRGGTDTQYF
TGTGCCAGCAGCTTATCGACCAGGGTCCCCCGGGGCGGCACAGATACGCAGTATTTT
>TRBJ1-5|TRBV7-9|.|.
CASSLGSGSGNQPQHF
TGTGCCAGCAGCTTAGGTTCCGGGTCGGGCAATCAGCCCCAGCATTTT
>TRBJ2-1|TRBV2|TRBD2|.
CASSELAGSSYNEQFF
TGTGCCAGCAGTGAACTAGCGGGCTCCTCCTACAATGAGCAGTTCTTC
>TRBJ2-3|TRBV6-1|TRBD2|.
CASSLTSVGDTQYF
TGTGCCAGCAGTCTCACTAGCGTGGGGGATACGCAGTATTTT
>TRBJ1-1|TRBV28|TRBD1|.
CASSLRSGTGRSEAFF
TGTGCCAGCAGTCTACGATCCGGGACAGGGAGATCTGAAGCTTTCTTT
>TRBJ1-5|TRBV6-1|TRBD1|.
CASRPGQGYQPQHF
TGTGCCAGCAGACCGGGACAGGGGTACCAGCCCCAGCATTTT
>TRBJ2-7|TRBV28|.|.
CASSSEQYF
TGTGCCTCGAGCAGCGAGCAGTACTTC
>TRBJ1-1|TRBV13|TRBD1|few
CASSLGQGVAFF
TGTGCCAGCAGCCTCGGACAGGGGGTAGCTTTCTTT
>TRBJ1-1|TRBV4-1|.|.
CASSQVKGLNTEAFF
TGCGCCAGCAGCCAAGTCAAAGGATTGAACACTGAAGCTTTCTTT
>TRBJ1-1|TRBV4-1|TRBD1|.
CASSQVRAQGGKGTFF
TGCGCCAGCAGCCAAGTACGTGCACAGGGGGGGAAAGGGACTTTCTTT
>TRBJ2-2|TRBV7-3|.|.
CASSLGPGTGELFF
TGTGCCAGCAGCTTAGGACCGGGCACCGGGGAGCTGTTTTTT
>TRBJ2-7|TRBV28|.|.
CASSLIWDPSYEQYF
TGTGCCAGCAGTTTGATATGGGACCCATCCTACGAGCAGTACTTC
>TRBJ1-5|TRBV2|.|.
CASRGSGDDQPQHF
TGTGCCAGCAGGGGGTCAGGGGACGATCAGCCCCAGCATTTT
>TRBJ2-7|TRBV6-5|.|.
CASSKLGQPGEQYF
TGTGCCAGCAGCAAATTGGGCCAGCCAGGCGAGCAGTACTTC
>TRBJ2-2|TRBV5-1|.|once
CASSLDQGGTTGELFF
TGCGCCAGCAGCTTGGACCAGGGGGGAACCACCGGGGAGCTGTTTTTT
>TRBJ2-4|TRBV5-8|TRBD2|.
CASSLIPGGQNIQYF
TGTGCCAGCAGCTTGATTCCGGGAGGGCAAAACATTCAGTACTTC
>TRBJ2-5|TRBV2|TRBD1|.
CASSEDRGPAAQYF
TGTGCCAGCAGCGAAGACAGGGGACCAGCGGCCCAGTACTTC
>TRBJ2-4|TRBV23-1|.|.
CASSHQKNIQYF
TGCGCCAGCAGTCATCAGAAAAACATTCAGTACTTC
>TRBJ2-2|TRBV5-1|TRBD1|.
CASSLYRGSHGELFF
TGCGCCAGCAGCTTATACAGGGGAAGTCACGGGGAGCTGTTTTTT
>TRBJ1-6|TRBV7-8|.|.
CASSRTGRLNNSPLHF
TGTGCCAGCAGCCGTACAGGGAGACTTAATAATTCACCCCTCCACTTT
>TRBJ2-1|TRBV13|TRBD1|.
CASSSRQGARSEQFF
TGTGCCAGCAGCTCCCGCCAGGGGGCACGGTCTGAGCAGTTCTTC
>TRBJ1-1|TRBV6-1|TRBD1|.
CASSVDRGTEAFF
TGTGCCAGCAGTGTGGACAGGGGAACTGAAGCTTTCTTT
>TRBJ1-1|TRBV7-9|TRBD1|.
CASSPPTGQGNTEAFF
TGTGCCAGCAGCCCCCCCACGGGACAGGGGAACACTGAAGCTTTCTTT
>TRBJ2-2|TRBV18|.|.
CASSPRNVGELFF
TGTGCCAGCTCACCACGGAACGTCGGGGAGCTGTTTTTT
>TRBJ1-2|TRBV19|.|.
CASTPDPVGYGYTF
TGTGCCAGTACCCCGGACCCCGTCGGCTATGGCTACACCTTC
>TRBJ2-5|TRBV5-1|TRBD2|.
CASSFGFAGGQETQYF
TGCGCCAGCAGCTTTGGTTTTGCGGGGGGCCAAGAGACCCAGTACTTC
>TRBJ2-2|TRBV28|TRBD2|.
CASSLAGANTGELFF
TGTGCCAGCAGTTTGGCGGGGGCGAACACCGGGGAGCTGTTTTTT
>TRBJ2-7|TRBV19|TRBD2|.
CASSMDASGGYEQYF
TGTGCCAGTAGTATGGATGCGAGCGGGGGCTACGAGCAGTACTTC
>TRBJ2-2|TRBV7-6|TRBD1|.
CASSEGQGVSTGELFF
TGTGCCAGCAGCGAGGGACAGGGGGTGTCCACCGGGGAGCTGTTTTTT
>TRBJ2-1|TRBV11-2|.|.
CASSFGGNEQFF
TGTGCCAGCAGCTTCGGGGGCAATGAGCAGTTCTTC
>TRBJ2-3|TRBV18|TRBD1|.
CASSPQPDRVDTQYF
TGTGCCAGCTCACCGCAACCCGACAGGGTGGATACGCAGTATTTT
>TRBJ2-3|TRBV11-2|.|.
CASSLAGFADTQYF
TGTGCCAGCAGCTTAGCCGGTTTCGCAGATACGCAGTATTTT
>TRBJ2-5|TRBV5-1|.|.
CASSPRTLQETQYF
TGCGCCAGCAGCCCCCGAACTCTCCAAGAGACCCAGTACTTC
>TRBJ1-1|TRBV5-5|.|.
CASRRGVWTEAFF
TGTGCCAGCAGACGGGGGGTTTGGACTGAAGCTTTCTTT
>TRBJ2-5|TRBV20-1|.|.
CSAALMDQYF
TGCAGTGCGGCCCTTATGGATCAGTACTTC
>TRBJ2-5|TRBV27|TRBD2|.
CASSLFSRGTRGETQYF
TGTGCCAGCAGTTTATTTAGTCGGGGGACTAGGGGTGAGACCCAGTACTTC
>TRBJ1-1|TRBV5-4|.|.
CASSLEAFGAEAFF
TGTGCCAGCAGCTTGGAAGCCTTTGGGGCTGAAGCTTTCTTT
>TRBJ1-3|TRBV18|.|.
CASSPAGTIKGNTIYF
TGTGCCAGCTCACCAGCCGGGACTATCAAGGGGAACACCATATATTTT
>TRBJ2-7|TRBV27|TRBD1|once
CASSVNRGSEQYF
TGTGCCAGCAGTGTTAACAGGGGATCTGAGCAGTACTTC
>TRBJ2-7|TRBV18|TRBD2|.
CASSPPGSGLIYEQYF
TGTGCCAGCTCACCACCGGGTAGCGGGTTAATCTACGAGCAGTACTTC
>TRBJ2-7|TRBV18|.|.
CASSPPSQGRYEQYF
TGTGCCAGCTCACCACCGAGCCAGGGCCGCTACGAGCAGTACTTC
>TRBJ1-3|TRBV7-6|.|.
CASSLAPQVQGGNTIYF
TGTGCCAGCAGCTTAGCCCCCCAGGTACAGGGAGGAAACACCATATATTTT
>TRBJ2-1|TRBV11-2|.|.
CASRTEESAEQFF
TGTGCCAGCAGGACCGAAGAGTCGGCTGAGCAGTTCTTC
>TRBJ2-3|TRBV5-4|TRBD1|.
CASSTGTGTDTQYF
TGTGCCAGCAGCACCGGGACAGGCACAGATACGCAGTATTTT
>TRBJ2-1|TRBV28|.|.
CASSLIRPQREQFF
TGTGCCAGCAGTTTAATCCGACCCCAGCGTGAGCAGTTCTTC
>TRBJ2-5|TRBV5-4|.|.
CASSLVSDQTQYF
TGTGCCAGCAGCTTGGTTAGCGATCAGACCCAGTACTTC
>TRBJ1-2|TRBV9|TRBD1|.
CASSVGQNFYGYTF
TGTGCCAGCAGCGTGGGACAGAACTTCTATGGCTACACCTTC
>TRBJ1-2|TRBV15|TRBD1|.
CATSTDRGYGYTF
TGTGCCACCAGCACAGACAGGGGGTATGGCTACACCTTC
>TRBJ2-1|TRBV27|.|.
CASSLSGSYNEQFF
TGTGCCAGCAGTTTAAGCGGGTCCTACAATGAGCAGTTCTTC